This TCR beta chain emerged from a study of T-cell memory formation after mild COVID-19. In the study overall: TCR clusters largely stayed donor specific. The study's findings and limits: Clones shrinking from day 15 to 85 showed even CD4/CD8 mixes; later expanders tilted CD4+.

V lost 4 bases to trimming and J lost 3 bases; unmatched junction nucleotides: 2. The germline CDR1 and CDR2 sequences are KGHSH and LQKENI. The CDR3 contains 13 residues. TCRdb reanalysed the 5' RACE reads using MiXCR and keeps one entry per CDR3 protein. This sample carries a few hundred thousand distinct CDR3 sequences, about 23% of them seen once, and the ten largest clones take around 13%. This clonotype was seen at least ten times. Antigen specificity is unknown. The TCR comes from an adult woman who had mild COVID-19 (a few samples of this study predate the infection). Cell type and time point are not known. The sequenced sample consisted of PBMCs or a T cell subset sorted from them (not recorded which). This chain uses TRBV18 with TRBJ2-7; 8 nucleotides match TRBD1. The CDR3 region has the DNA TGTGCCAGCTCACGTGACAGGGGCTACGAGCAGTACTTC. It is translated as CASSRDRGYEQYF.